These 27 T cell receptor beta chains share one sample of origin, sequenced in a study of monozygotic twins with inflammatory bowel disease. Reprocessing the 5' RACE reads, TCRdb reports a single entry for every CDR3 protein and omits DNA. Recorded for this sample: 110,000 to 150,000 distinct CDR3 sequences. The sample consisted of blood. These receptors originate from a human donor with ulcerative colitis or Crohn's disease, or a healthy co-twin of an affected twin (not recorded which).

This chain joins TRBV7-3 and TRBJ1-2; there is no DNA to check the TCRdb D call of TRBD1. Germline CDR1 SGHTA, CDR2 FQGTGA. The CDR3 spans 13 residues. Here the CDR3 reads CASSKTGGSGYTF.

The CDR3 loop reads CASSLGYSSYNEQFF. V usage is TRBV7-9 and J usage is TRBJ2-1. This CDR3 contains 15 residues. Germline-derived CDR1 and CDR2 are SEHNR and FQNEAQ (reference sequence).

CDR3 loop: CASSFTLDTSNTEAFF. This chain uses TRBV5-1 with TRBJ1-1. Per germline, CDR1 SGHRS and CDR2 YFSETQ. The CDR3 length is 16 residues.

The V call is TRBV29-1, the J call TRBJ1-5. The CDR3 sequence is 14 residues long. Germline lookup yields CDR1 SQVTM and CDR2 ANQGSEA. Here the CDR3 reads CSVEDGGGNQPQHF.

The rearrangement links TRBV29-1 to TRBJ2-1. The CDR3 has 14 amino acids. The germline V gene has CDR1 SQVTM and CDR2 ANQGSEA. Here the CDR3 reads CSVVRGTAYNEQFF.

The CDR3 loop is CASSLWYRRTMETQYF. This rearrangement joins TRBV5-1 to TRBJ2-5. Germline V gene lookup returns CDR1 SGHRS and CDR2 YFSETQ. This CDR3 has 16 amino acids.

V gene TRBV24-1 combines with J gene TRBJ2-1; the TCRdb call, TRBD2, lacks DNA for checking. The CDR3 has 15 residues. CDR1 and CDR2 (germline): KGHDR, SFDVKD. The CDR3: CATSDRGSIYNEQFF.

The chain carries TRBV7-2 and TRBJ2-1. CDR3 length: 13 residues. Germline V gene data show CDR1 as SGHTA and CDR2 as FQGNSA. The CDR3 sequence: CASSPKNSDEQFF.

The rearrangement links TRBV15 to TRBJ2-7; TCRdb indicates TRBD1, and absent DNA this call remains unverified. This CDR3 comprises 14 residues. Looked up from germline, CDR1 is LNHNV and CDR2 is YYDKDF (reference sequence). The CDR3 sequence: CATSPREPTYEQYF.

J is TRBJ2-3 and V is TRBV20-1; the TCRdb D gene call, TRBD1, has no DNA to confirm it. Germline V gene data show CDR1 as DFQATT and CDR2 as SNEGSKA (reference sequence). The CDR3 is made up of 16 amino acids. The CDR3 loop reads CSASRAAGAATDTQYF.

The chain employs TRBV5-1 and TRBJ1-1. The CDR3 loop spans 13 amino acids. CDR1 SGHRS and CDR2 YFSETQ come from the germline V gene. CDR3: CASSFGAVPEAFF.

The CDR3 is CASSEMVRTGTAFF. This chain links TRBV2 with TRBJ1-1; lacking DNA, the TRBD1 call made by TCRdb goes unchecked. CDR1 SNHLY and CDR2 FYNNEI come from the germline V gene. The CDR3 totals 14 residues.

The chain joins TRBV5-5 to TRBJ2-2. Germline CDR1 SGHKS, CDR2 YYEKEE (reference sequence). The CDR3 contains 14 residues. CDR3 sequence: CASSTAPNTGELFF.

The CDR3 sequence: CASSLRTYNEQFF. The genes are TRBV27 and TRBJ2-1. CDR3 length: 13 amino acids. Germline CDR1 MNHEY, CDR2 SMNVEV (reference sequence).

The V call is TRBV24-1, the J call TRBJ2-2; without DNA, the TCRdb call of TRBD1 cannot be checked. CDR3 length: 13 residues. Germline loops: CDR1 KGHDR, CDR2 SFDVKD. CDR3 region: CATRDRGTGELFF.

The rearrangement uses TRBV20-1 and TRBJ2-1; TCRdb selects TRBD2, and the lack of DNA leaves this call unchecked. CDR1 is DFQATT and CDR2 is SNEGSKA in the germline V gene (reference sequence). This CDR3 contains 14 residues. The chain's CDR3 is CSARAGSGGNEQFF.

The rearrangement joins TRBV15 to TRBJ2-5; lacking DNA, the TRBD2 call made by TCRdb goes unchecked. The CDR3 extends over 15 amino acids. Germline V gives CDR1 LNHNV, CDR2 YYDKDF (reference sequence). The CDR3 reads CATSRASVDIKTQYF.

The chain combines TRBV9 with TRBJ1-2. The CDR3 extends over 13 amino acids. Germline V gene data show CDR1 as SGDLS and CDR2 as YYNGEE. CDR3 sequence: CASSVAGNYGYTF.

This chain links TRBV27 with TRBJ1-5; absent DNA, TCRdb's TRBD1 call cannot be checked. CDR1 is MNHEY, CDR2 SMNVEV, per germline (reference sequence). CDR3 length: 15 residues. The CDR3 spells CASSLEGAGDQPQHF.

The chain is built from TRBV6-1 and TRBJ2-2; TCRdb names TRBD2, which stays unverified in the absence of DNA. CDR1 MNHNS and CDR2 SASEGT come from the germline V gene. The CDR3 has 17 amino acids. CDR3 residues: CASNPGLAGGDTGELFF.

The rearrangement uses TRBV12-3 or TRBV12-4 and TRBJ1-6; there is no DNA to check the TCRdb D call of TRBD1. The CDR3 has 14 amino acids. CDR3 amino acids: CASSRTGTSSPLHF.

The CDR3 is CASSRTGAETQYF. The chain has TRBV12-3 or TRBV12-4 and TRBJ2-5; TCRdb's D call of TRBD1 is untestable without DNA. The length of the CDR3 is 13 residues.

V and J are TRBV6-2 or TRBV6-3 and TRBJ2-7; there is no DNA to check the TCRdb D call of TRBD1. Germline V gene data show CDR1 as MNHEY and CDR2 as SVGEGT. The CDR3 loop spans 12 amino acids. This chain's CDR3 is CASSYSNRIQYF.

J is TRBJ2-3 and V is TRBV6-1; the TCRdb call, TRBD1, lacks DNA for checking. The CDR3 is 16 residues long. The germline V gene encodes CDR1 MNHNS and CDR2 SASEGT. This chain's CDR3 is CASSQGQARRGDTQYF.

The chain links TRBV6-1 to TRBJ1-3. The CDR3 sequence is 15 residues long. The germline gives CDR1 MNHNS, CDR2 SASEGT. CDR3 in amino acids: CASSEEPSSGNTIYF.

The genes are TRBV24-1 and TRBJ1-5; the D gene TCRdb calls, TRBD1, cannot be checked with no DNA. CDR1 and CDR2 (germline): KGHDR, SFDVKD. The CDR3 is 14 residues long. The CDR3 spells CATSQTGPNQPQHF.

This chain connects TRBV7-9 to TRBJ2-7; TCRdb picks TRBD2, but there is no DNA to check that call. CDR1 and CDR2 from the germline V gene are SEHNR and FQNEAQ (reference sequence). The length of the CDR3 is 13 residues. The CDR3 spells CASRGTSDYEQYF.